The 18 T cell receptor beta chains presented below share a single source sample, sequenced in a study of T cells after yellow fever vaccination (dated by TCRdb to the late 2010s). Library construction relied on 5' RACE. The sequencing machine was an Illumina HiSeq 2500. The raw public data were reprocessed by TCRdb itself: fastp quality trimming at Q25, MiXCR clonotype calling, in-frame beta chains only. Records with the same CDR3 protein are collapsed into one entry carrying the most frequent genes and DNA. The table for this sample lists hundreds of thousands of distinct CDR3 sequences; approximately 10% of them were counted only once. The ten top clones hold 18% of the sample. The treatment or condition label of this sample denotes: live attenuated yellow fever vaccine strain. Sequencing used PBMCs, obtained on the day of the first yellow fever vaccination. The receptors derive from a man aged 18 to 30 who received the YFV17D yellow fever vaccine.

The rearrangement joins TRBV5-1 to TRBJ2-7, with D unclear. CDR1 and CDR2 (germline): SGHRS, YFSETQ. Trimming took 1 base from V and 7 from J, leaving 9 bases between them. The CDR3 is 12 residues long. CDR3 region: CASSLSSGEQYF. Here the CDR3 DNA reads TGCGCCAGCAGCTTGTCCTCTGGGGAGCAGTACTTC.

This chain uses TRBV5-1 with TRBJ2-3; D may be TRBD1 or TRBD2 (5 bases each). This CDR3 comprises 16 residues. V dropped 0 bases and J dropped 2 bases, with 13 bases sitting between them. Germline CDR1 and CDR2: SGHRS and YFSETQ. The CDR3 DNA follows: TGCGCCAGCAGCTTGGCCGGGGCAGCCTACACAGATACGCAGTATTTT. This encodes CASSLAGAAYTDTQYF.

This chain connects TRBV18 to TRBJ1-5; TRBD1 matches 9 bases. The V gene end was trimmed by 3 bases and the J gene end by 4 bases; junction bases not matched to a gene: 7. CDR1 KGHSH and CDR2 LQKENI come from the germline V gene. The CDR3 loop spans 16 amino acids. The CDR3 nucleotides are TGTGCCAGCTCACCCTTTCAGACAGGGGGGAATCAGCCCCAGCATTTT. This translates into CASSPFQTGGNQPQHF.

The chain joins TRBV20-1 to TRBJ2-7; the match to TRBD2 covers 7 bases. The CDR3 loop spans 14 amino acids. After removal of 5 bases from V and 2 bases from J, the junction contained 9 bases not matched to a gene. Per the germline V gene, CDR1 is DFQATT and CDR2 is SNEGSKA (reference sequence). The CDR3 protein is CSADSGLSTYEQYF. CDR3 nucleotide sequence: TGCAGTGCTGATAGCGGGCTTAGCACCTACGAGCAGTACTTC.

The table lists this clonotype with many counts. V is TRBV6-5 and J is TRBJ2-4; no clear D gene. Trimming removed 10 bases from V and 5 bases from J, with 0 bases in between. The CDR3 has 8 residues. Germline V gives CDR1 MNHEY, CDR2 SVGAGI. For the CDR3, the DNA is TGTGCCAAAAACATTCAGTACTTC. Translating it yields CAKNIQYF.

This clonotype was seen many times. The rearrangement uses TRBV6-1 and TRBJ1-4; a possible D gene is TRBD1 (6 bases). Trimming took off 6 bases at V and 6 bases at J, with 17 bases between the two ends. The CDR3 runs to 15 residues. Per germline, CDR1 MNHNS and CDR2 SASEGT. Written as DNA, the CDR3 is TGTGCCAGCAGGGGTAACAGGGCCGAGTATGAAAAACTGTTTTTT. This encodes CASRGNRAEYEKLFF.

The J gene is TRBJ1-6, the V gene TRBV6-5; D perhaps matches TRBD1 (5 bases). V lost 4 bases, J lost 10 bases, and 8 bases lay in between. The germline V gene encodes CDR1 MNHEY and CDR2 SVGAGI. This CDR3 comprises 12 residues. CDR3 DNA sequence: TGTGCCAGCAGTTTCCAGGGATCACCCCTCCACTTT. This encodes CASSFQGSPLHF.

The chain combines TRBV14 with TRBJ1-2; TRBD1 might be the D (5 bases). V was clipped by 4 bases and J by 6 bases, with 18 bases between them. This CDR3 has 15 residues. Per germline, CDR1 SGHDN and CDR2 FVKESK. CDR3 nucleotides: TGTGCCAGCAGCCCTATTCTCGGACACCGAGATGGCTACACCTTC. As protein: CASSPILGHRDGYTF.

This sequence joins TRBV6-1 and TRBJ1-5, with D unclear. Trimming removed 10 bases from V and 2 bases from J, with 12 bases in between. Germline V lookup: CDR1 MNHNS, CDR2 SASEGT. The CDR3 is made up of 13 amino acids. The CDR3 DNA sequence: TGTGCCACGGGCCGACGCGGCAATCAGCCCCAGCATTTT. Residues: CATGRRGNQPQHF.

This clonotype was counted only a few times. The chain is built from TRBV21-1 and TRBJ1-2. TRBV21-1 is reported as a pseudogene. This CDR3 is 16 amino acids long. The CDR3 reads CASSKELSRTGRCYTF. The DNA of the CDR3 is TGTGCCAGCAGCAAAGAGTTGAGCCGGACGGGGAGGTGCTACACCTTC.

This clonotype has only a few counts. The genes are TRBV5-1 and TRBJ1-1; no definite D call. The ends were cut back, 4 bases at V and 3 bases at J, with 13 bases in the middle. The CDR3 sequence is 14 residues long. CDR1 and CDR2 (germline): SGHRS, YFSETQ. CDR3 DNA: TGCGCCAGCAGCGAATCCCCTGTGGACACTGAAGCTTTCTTT. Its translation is CASSESPVDTEAFF.

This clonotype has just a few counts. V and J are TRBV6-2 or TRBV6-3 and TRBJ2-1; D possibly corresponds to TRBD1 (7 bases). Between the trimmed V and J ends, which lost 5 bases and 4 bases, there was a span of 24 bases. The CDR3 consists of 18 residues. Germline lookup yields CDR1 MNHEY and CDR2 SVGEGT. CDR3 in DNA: TGTGCCAGCAGTCAGATGTCCGAGCCAGGGGGGAAATACAATGAGCAGTTCTTC. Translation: CASSQMSEPGGKYNEQFF.

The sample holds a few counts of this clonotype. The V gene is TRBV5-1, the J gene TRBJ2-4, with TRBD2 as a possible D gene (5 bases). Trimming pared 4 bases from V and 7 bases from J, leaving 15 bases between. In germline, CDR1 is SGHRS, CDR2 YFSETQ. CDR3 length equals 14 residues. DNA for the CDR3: TGCGCCAGCAGCCCCTCCCTAGGGAGCAACATTCAGTACTTC. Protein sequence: CASSPSLGSNIQYF. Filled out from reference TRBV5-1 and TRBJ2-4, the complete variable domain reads KAGVTQTPRYLIKTRGQQVTLSCSPISGHRSVSWYQQTPGQGLQFLFEYFSETQRNKGNFPGRFSGRQFSNSRSEMNVSTLELGDSALYLCASSPSLGSNIQYFGAGTRLSVL.

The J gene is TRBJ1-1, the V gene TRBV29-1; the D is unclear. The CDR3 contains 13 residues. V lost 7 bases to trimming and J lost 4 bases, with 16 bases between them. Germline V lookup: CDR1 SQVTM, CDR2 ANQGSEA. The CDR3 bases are TGCAGCGCCACCCCATCGAGGACCACTGAAGCTTTCTTT. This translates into CSATPSRTTEAFF. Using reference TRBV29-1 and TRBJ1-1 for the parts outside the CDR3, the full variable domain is SAVISQKPSRDICQRGTSLTIQCQVDSQVTMMFWYRQQPGQSLTLIATANQGSEATYESGFVIDKFPISRPNLTFSTLTVSNMSPEDSSIYLCSATPSRTTEAFFGQGTRLTVV.

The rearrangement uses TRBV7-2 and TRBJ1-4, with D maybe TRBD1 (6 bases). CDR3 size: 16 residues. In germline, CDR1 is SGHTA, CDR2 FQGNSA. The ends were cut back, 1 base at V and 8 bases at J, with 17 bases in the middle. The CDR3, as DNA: TGTGCCAGCAGCTTAGGCGGGGCAGGGGTAGGGGAAAAACTGTTTTTT. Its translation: CASSLGGAGVGEKLFF.

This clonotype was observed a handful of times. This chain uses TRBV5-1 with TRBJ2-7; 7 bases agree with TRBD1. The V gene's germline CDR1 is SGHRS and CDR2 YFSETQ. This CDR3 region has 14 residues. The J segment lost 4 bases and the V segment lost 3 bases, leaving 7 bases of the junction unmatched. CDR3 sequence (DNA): TGCGCCAGCAGCTGGGACAGTCCCTCATACGAGCAGTACTTC. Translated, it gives CASSWDSPSYEQYF.

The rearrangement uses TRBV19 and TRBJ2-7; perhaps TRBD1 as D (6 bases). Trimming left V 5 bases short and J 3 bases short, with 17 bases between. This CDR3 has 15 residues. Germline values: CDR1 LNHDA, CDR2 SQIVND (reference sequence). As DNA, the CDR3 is TGTGCCAGTAGTGCCCACAGGGCGGTGAACTACGAGCAGTACTTC. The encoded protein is CASSAHRAVNYEQYF.

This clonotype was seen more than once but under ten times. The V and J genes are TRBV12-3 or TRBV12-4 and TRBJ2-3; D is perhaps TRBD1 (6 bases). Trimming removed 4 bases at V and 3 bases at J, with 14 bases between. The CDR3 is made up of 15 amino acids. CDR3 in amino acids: CASSYFGGGTDTQYF. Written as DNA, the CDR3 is TGTGCCAGCAGTTATTTTGGGGGCGGTACAGATACGCAGTATTTT.